The 6 T cell receptor beta chains presented below share a single source sample, sequenced in a study of molecular identifiers for immune sequencing clone quantification (dated 2018 in TCRdb). The receptor library was made with PCR. Data came from an Illumina HiSeq 4000. TCRdb passed the public sequencing reads through fastp at Q25 and MiXCR, retaining productive beta sequences. Each record represents a unique CDR3 protein, reported with the most common genes and DNA among its rows. The sample data list over 55,000 distinct CDR3 sequences, and over 15% of these were observed just once. The ten largest clonotypes hold 1.5% of the sample. Source material: naive CD8+ T cells from blood, with Jurkat cell RNA spiked in. The sample's cell subset or site label, decoded: FACS-sorted CD8+CD4-CCR7+CD45RA+ naive T cells. The source of these receptors is a human donor in good health. Some libraries in this study had Jurkat cell RNA spiked in.

This clonotype was detected ten times or more. The CDR3, as DNA: TGTGCCAGCAGCTTCGGGGCAGGGCCTTACGAGCAGTACTTC. Protein sequence: CASSFGAGPYEQYF. This chain links TRBV7-9 with TRBJ2-7, with D perhaps matching TRBD1 or TRBD2 (5 bases each). The ends were cut back, 3 bases at V and 4 bases at J, with 13 bases in the middle. Germline V gives CDR1 SEHNR, CDR2 FQNEAQ (reference sequence). The CDR3 spans 14 residues.

This clonotype was detected ten times or more. This chain connects TRBV4-2 to TRBJ1-6, with 9 bases matching TRBD1. CDR1 and CDR2 (germline): LGHNA, YNFKEQ. CDR3 length: 15 amino acids. The V gene end was trimmed by 4 bases and the J gene end by 5 bases; junction bases not matched to a gene: 3. CDR3 nucleotide sequence: TGTGCCAGCAGCCGCTGGACAGGGGATAATTCACCCCTCCACTTT. Translating gives CASSRWTGDNSPLHF.

This clonotype was seen ten or more times. One end of the junction is discordant with germline, which a read error may explain. V usage is TRBV7-6 and J usage is TRBJ2-3, with 8 bases identical to TRBD1. The germline CDR1 and CDR2 sequences are SGHVS and FNYEAQ. The length of the CDR3 is 16 residues. The CDR3 protein is CASSSDRETLTGTQYF. The CDR3 nucleotides read TGTGCCAGCAGCTCGGACAGGGAAACTCTCACAGGTACGCAGTATTTT.

This clonotype was recorded many times. This chain joins TRBV12-3 or TRBV12-4 and TRBJ1-4; D is perhaps TRBD1 (6 bases). Trimming removed 0 bases from V and 4 bases from J, with 21 bases in between. The CDR3 is 19 amino acids. This chain's CDR3 is CASSLADDRIKVDNEKLFF. CDR3 sequence (DNA): TGTGCCAGCAGTTTAGCTGATGACAGGATAAAGGTTGATAATGAAAAACTGTTTTTT.

This clonotype has ten or more counts. The CDR3 region is CASSPLGIVLTGELFF. Written as DNA, the CDR3 is TGTGCCAGCAGTCCTCTAGGGATAGTGCTCACCGGGGAGCTGTTTTTT. The chain employs TRBV28 and TRBJ2-2; D not resolved. Trimming took 5 bases from V and 4 from J, leaving 17 bases between them. Germline-derived CDR1 and CDR2 are MDHEN and SYDVKM. The CDR3 runs 16 residues. Full variable domain (rest looked up from reference TRBV28 and TRBJ2-2): DVKVTQSSRYLVKRTGEKVFLECVQDMDHENMFWYRQDPGLGLRLIYFSYDVKMKEKGDIPEGYSVSREKKERFSLILESASTNQTSMYLCASSPLGIVLTGELFFGEGSRLTVL.

CDR3 nucleotides: TGTGCCAGCCCTGCGGGAGGCGGGGGGAATGAGCAGTTCTTC. Translated: CASPAGGGGNEQFF. The chain uses TRBV2 and TRBJ2-1; 8 bases are a match to TRBD2. The trim removed 8 bases at V and 7 bases at J, leaving 10 bases unmatched. The length of the CDR3 is 14 residues. The germline CDR1 and CDR2 sequences are SNHLY and FYNNEI.